The 32 T cell receptor beta chains given below trace back to one sample, sequenced in a study of tumor-infiltrating lymphocytes in primary liver carcinoma. DNA and RNA were both co-extracted from about 19-30 mg of bulk tissue that had not been sorted. A constant-region primer served to make TCR beta cDNA from roughly 500 ng total RNA. TCR beta libraries came from three nested multiplex PCR rounds using slightly modified ARM-PCR. Both of the initial two PCR rounds ran for about 9 cycles and employed TRBV1-TRBV30 forward primers alongside a C-beta reverse primer. TCRdb re-analysed the multiplex PCR reads in MiXCR, keeping a single row per CDR3 protein. The data contain some 40,000 distinct CDR3 sequences, around 80% of them singletons. Sequenced: tumor-adjacent normal liver tissue. The receptors were sampled from a man aged 40-49 years with primary liver carcinoma and hepatitis B virus infection.

This clonotype appeared many times. The gene calls are TRBV5-1 and TRBJ1-4; 8 positions match TRBD1. CDR3 length: 16 amino acids. Germline V gives CDR1 SGHRS, CDR2 YFSETQ. V dropped 2 bases and J dropped 2; count of bases not matched to a gene: 5. This CDR3 is CASSFDRGATNEKLFF. The CDR3 DNA sequence: TGCGCCAGCAGCTTCGACAGGGGAGCGACTAATGAAAAACTGTTTTTT.

As to this clonotype: Its ends do not fully match the called genes, so a read error is possible. The chain couples TRBV5-4 to TRBJ2-7; 7 bases line up with TRBD2. Germline V gene data show CDR1 as SGHNT and CDR2 as YYREEE (reference sequence). The CDR3 spans 15 residues. The CDR3 coding sequence is TGTGCCGGCAGCTTGCCGAGTGGGAGGGCCTACGAGCAGTACTTC. As protein: CAGSLPSGRAYEQYF.

On this clonotype itself: One end of the junction fails to match germline, which may point to a read error. V and J are TRBV6-2 or TRBV6-3 and TRBJ2-7; TRBD2 agrees at 11 bases. Germline V gives CDR1 MNHEY, CDR2 SVGEGT. The CDR3 runs to 17 residues. The DNA of the CDR3 is TGTGTCAGCTGTAGCGGGAGGGAAGGAGATCTCTCCTATGAGCAGTACTTC. Its protein is CVSCSGREGDLSYEQYF.

In the case of this clonotype: At one end the junction does not follow the germline gene, possibly because of a read error. The V and J genes are TRBV11-3 and TRBJ2-2; TRBD1 matches 10 bases. The CDR3 consists of 15 residues. Germline CDR1 and CDR2: SGHNT and YENEEA. The CDR3 loop is CSSSLATGGTVKLFF. The CDR3 bases are TGTTCCAGCAGCTTAGCGACAGGGGGCACCGTGAAGCTGTTTTTT.

A remark on this clonotype: A much larger clone is a single base away; this may be a read error. This rearrangement joins TRBV5-1 to TRBJ2-3, with a weak D call TRBD2 (6 bases). Germline V lookup: CDR1 SGHRS, CDR2 YFSETQ. V shed 2 bases and J shed 4 bases, with 17 bases lying between them. The CDR3 consists of 16 residues. CDR3 sequence reads: CASSFVGTLGADTQYF. CDR3 DNA: TGCGCCAGCAGCTTTGTTGGGACTCTCGGGGCAGATACGCAGTATTTT.

Concerning this clonotype: The CDR3 does not close with the conserved phenylalanine or tryptophan, likely indicating a read error. Because the CDR3's place on the DNA is in doubt, the DNA is left out and the CDR3 is given as listed by TCRdb. The chain joins TRBV11-1 to TRBJ2-7. 13 amino acids form the CDR3, both terminal residues included. Germline CDR1 reads SGHAT; CDR2 reads FQDESV (reference sequence). The CDR3 loop reads CISRGKRSHEQCL.

As to this clonotype: Compared with germline, one end of the junction differs, possibly owing to a read error. The V call is TRBV6-2 or TRBV6-3, the J call TRBJ1-1; D remains unclear. The CDR3 is 13 residues long. Germline loops: CDR1 MNHEY, CDR2 SVGEGT. The CDR3 sequence: CACSYSDNTEAFF. For the CDR3, the DNA is TGTGCCTGCAGTTACTCCGACAACACCGAAGCTTTCTTT.

Concerning this clonotype: The junction does not match germline at one end; this may be a read error. The V and J genes are TRBV29-1 and TRBJ2-1; TRBD2 agrees at 14 bases. CDR3 length: 15 residues. Germline lookup yields CDR1 SQVTM and CDR2 ANQGSEA. CDR3 DNA: TGCAGCGTTGGACTAGCGGGAGGGTTCCACAATAAGCAGTTCTTT. This sequence encodes CSVGLAGGFHNKQFF.

The chain carries TRBV5-5 and TRBJ2-3, with TRBD2 matching over 10 bases. This CDR3 spans 16 amino acids. Germline trimming cut 8 bases from V and 6 bases from J; bases unmatched to any gene: 15. Germline CDR1 SGHKS, CDR2 YYEKEE (reference sequence). In nucleotides, the CDR3 is TGTGCCAGTAGCCTCTCAACAGCGGGAGGGGGGGATACGCAGTATTTT. Protein product: CASSLSTAGGGDTQYF. Filled out from reference TRBV5-5 and TRBJ2-3, the complete variable domain reads DAGVTQSPTHLIKTRGQQVTLRCSPISGHKSVSWYQQVLGQGPQFIFQYYEKEERGRGNFPDRFSARQFPNYSSELNVNALLLGDSALYLCASSLSTAGGGDTQYFGPGTRLTVL.

Of note for this clonotype: A single base separates this from a much larger clone, so it may be a read error. The conserved final phenylalanine or tryptophan is absent from the CDR3, which likely points to a read error. J is TRBJ1-6 and V is TRBV11-2; 8 nucleotides align to TRBD1. V lost 4 bases to trimming and J lost 8 bases; unmatched junction nucleotides: 7. The germline gives CDR1 SGHAT, CDR2 FQNNGV. CDR3 length: 15 residues. Written as DNA, the CDR3 is TGTGCCAGCAGCTGCGAGGACAGGGCCTATTCACCCCTCCACTGT. Protein: CASSCEDRAYSPLHC.

In the case of this clonotype: At one end the junction does not follow the germline gene, possibly because of a read error. CDR3 nucleotides: TGTGCCAGCAACTTGGTCAGCAGCCACGAGCAGTATTTC. This encodes CASNLVSSHEQYF. This rearrangement joins TRBV5-8 to TRBJ2-7; D gene uncertain. CDR3 length equals 13 residues. Germline V gene lookup returns CDR1 SGHTS and CDR2 YDEGEE.

The chain has TRBV5-6 and TRBJ2-7; 8 nucleotides align to TRBD2. The ends lost 5 bases at V and 1 base at J; junction bases unmatched: 8. The CDR3 consists of 15 residues. From germline, CDR1 is SGHDT and CDR2 YYEEEE. The CDR3 region is CASSFGLAGSYEQYF. DNA of the CDR3: TGTGCCAGCAGTTTCGGACTAGCAGGGTCCTACGAGCAGTACTTC.

The chain carries TRBV28 and TRBJ2-3; 11 bases are a match to TRBD2. The CDR3 extends over 16 amino acids. CDR1 is MDHEN, CDR2 SYDVKM, per germline. This CDR3 reads CISSGTSGFNTDTQYF. The DNA for the CDR3 is TGTATCAGCAGTGGGACTAGCGGTTTTAACACAGATACGCAGTATTTT.

Turning to this clonotype: A read error may account for a junction end that differs from germline. The chain employs TRBV7-3 and TRBJ2-3, with 8 bases aligning to TRBD2. This CDR3 region has 15 residues. Germline V gene data show CDR1 as SGHTA and CDR2 as FQGTGA. CDR3 coding DNA: TGTGCCAGCAGTCCAAGGACTAGCCTCACAGATATGCAGTATTTT. Residues: CASSPRTSLTDMQYF.

Comment on this clonotype: Likely a read error: the CDR3 ends without its conserved phenylalanine or tryptophan. The limits of the CDR3 on the DNA are not certain, so only TCRdb's listed CDR3 is given. This chain links TRBV6-2 or TRBV6-3 with TRBJ1-1. The CDR3 is 12 amino acids in total, end residues counted. Germline V lookup: CDR1 MNHEY, CDR2 SVGEGT. CDR3: CASSQLRGEAFL.

A word on this clonotype: Because the CDR3 is missing its conserved closing phenylalanine or tryptophan, this is likely a read error. The gene calls are TRBV24-1 and TRBJ2-1; 9 bases align to TRBD1. The CDR3 is 15 residues long. V lost 4 bases, J lost 5 bases, and 5 bases stayed unmatched. Germline V gene lookup returns CDR1 KGHDR and CDR2 SFDVKD. The CDR3 protein is CATSDSGTGNNEQFL. Here the CDR3 DNA reads TGTGCCACCAGTGACTCGGGGACAGGGAACAATGAGCAGTTCCTC.

About this clonotype: The missing conserved phenylalanine or tryptophan at the end of this CDR3 makes a read error likely. The DNA is left out, because the CDR3 cannot be placed on it with certainty; the CDR3 is given as TCRdb lists it. The rearrangement uses TRBV11-2 and TRBJ2-4; the D segment call TRBD2 is taken from the table without a DNA check. Looked up from germline, CDR1 is SGHAT and CDR2 is FQNNGV. The CDR3 has 14 amino acids, counting both end residues. CDR3 residues: CASSSGTADNIQCS.

V is TRBV5-1 and J is TRBJ1-1; D is ambiguous. The CDR3 extends over 12 amino acids. The germline V gene encodes CDR1 SGHRS and CDR2 YFSETQ. V was cut by 5 bases and J by 7 bases, with 12 bases left in between. CDR3 DNA sequence: TGCGCCAGCAGTCCGGAGAGAGGTGAAGCTTTCTTT. It yields the protein CASSPERGEAFF.

Notes on this clonotype: An end of the junction does not agree with germline; a read error may underlie this. The V and J genes are TRBV12-3 or TRBV12-4 and TRBJ1-2, with 9 bases lining up with TRBD1. There are 15 residues in the CDR3. The CDR3 nucleotides read TGTGTCAGCAGATCCGGACAGGGGATTGGCTATGGCTACGCCTTC. It codes for CVSRSGQGIGYGYAF.

About this clonotype: Relative to the germline gene, one junction end is altered; a read error may explain this. The J gene is TRBJ2-1, the V gene TRBV7-9; D is undetermined. The V gene's germline CDR1 is SEHNR and CDR2 FQNEAQ (reference sequence). There are 12 residues in the CDR3. CDR3 sequence (DNA): TGTGCCAGCGGCTTTGAGAACAATGAGCTGTTCTTC. Translated, it gives CASGFENNELFF.

In the case of this clonotype: The junction departs from germline at one end; a sequencing error may be responsible. As DNA, the CDR3 is TGTGCCAGCAGAAGCCTCAGGGAGGGCAATCAACCCCAGCACTTT. Amino acids: CASRSLREGNQPQHF. The V call is TRBV6-5, the J call TRBJ1-5; D perhaps matches TRBD1 (5 bases). The germline CDR1 and CDR2 sequences are MNHEY and SVGAGI. The CDR3 sequence is 15 residues long.

Comments on this clonotype: An end of the junction does not agree with germline; a read error may underlie this. The chain recombines TRBV6-5 with TRBJ2-6, with 12 bases aligning to TRBD2. This CDR3 region has 19 residues. Germline assignment: CDR1 MNHEY and CDR2 SVGAGI. The CDR3 nucleotides read TGTGCCAGCACTTCGTCCGGGACTAGCGGGTATTCTGGGGCTAACGCCCTGACTTTC. Protein sequence: CASTSSGTSGYSGANALTF.

Turning to this clonotype: The junction and the germline gene differ at one end; a read error may be behind it. This chain uses TRBV7-9 with TRBJ2-5, with D uncertain. CDR1 is SEHNR, CDR2 FQNEAQ, per germline (reference sequence). The CDR3 totals 16 residues. The CDR3 loop reads CTSSLIGQELRETRYF. The DNA for the CDR3 is TGTACCAGCAGCTTAATTGGGCAGGAATTGAGAGAGACCCGGTACTTC. Full variable domain (outside the CDR3, taken from reference TRBV7-9 and TRBJ2-5): DTGVSQNPRHKITKRGQNVTFRCDPISEHNRLYWYRQTLGQGPEFLTYFQNEAQLEKSRLLSDRFSAERPKGSFSTLEIQRTEQGDSAMYLCTSSLIGQELRETRYFGPGTRLLVL.

This clonotype occurred a few times. At one of its ends the junction is not consistent with the germline gene, which may arise from a read error. The rearrangement links TRBV7-8 to TRBJ2-1; 7 bases agree with TRBD2. Looked up from germline, CDR1 is SGHVS and CDR2 is FQNEAQ. The CDR3 consists of 16 residues. The CDR3 protein is CASILTGGRSCNEQFF. The CDR3 nucleotides read TGTGCCAGCATCTTAACCGGCGGGAGAAGTTGCAATGAGCAGTTCTTC.

About this clonotype itself: This CDR3 fails to terminate in the conserved phenylalanine or tryptophan, so it likely reflects a read error. V gene TRBV11-2 combines with J gene TRBJ2-5; D uncertain. Germline V gene lookup returns CDR1 SGHAT and CDR2 FQNNGV. This CDR3 spans 15 amino acids. CDR3 nucleotide sequence: TGTGCTGGCAGCCCCGTCGGGCTAGTCCCAGAGACCCAGTACTTA. The encoded protein is CAGSPVGLVPETQYL.

J is TRBJ2-3 and V is TRBV7-6; 7 nucleotides agree with TRBD2. CDR3 length equals 15 residues. CDR1 is SGHVS, CDR2 FNYEAQ, per germline. J gave up 4 bases and V 1 base, and 5 bases lay outside the gene matches. As DNA, the CDR3 is TGTGCCAGCAGCTTAGGTGGGGGGGGGGCAGATACGCAGTATTTT. It translates to CASSLGGGGADTQYF.

In DNA, the CDR3 is TGTGCCAGCAGCTTAAGCGCTAGCGATAACAGTCAATACTTC. Amino acid sequence: CASSLSASDNSQYF. This chain joins TRBV11-2 and TRBJ2-4, with a tentative D call TRBD2 (6 bases). The CDR3 is 14 amino acids. V lost 2 bases and J 16 bases, leaving 21 bases between the germline ends. From germline, CDR1 is SGHAT and CDR2 FQNNGV.

This clonotype was recorded at least ten times. One junction end does not reproduce the germline sequence, and a read error may be involved. The genes are TRBV28 and TRBJ2-1, with 10 bases matching TRBD2. Germline loops: CDR1 MDHEN, CDR2 SYDVKM. The CDR3 runs 14 residues. The CDR3 bases are TGTGCCAGCCTATCCGCGGGGCTAGCGGGAGTTTTAGTCTTC. Translation: CASLSAGLAGVLVF.

Comments on this clonotype: At one boundary the junction diverges from the germline segment, which might be a read error. The chain combines TRBV7-9 with TRBJ2-3, with unresolved D. CDR1 and CDR2 (germline): SEHNR, FQNEAQ (reference sequence). The CDR3 runs 14 residues. DNA for the CDR3: TGTGTCAGCAGCTTAGCCGGTAACGTAGATACGCAGTATTTT. Amino acids: CVSSLAGNVDTQYF.

A word on this clonotype: Because it lacks the conserved phenylalanine or tryptophan at the end, this CDR3 is likely a read error. The limits of the CDR3 on the DNA are not certain, so only TCRdb's listed CDR3 is given. This sequence joins TRBV13 and TRBJ1-2; the table names TRBD1, a call not compared with the DNA. Per germline, CDR1 PRHDT and CDR2 FYEKMQ (reference sequence). The CDR3 is 16 amino acids long, termini counted. The chain's CDR3 is CASSLDRLTGGDGYIV.

Of note for this clonotype: Mismatch with germline at one junction end may stem from a read error. The chain uses TRBV10-3 and TRBJ2-2; TRBD2 matches 8 bases. The CDR3 runs to 12 residues. Germline-derived CDR1 and CDR2 are ENHRY and SYGVKD. The CDR3 is CAAGGADGELLF. The CDR3 DNA reads as TGTGCCGCGGGAGGAGCCGATGGGGAGCTGCTTTTT.

As regards this clonotype: One end of the junction does not line up with germline, which may come from a read error. The CDR3 nucleotides read TGTGCCGGCAGCCCAACTACTAGCCCGGGTAGAGATACGCAGTATTTT. It is translated as CAGSPTTSPGRDTQYF. The V gene is TRBV11-2, the J gene TRBJ2-3, with D maybe TRBD2 (6 bases). CDR1 SGHAT and CDR2 FQNNGV come from the germline V gene. This CDR3 is 16 amino acids long.